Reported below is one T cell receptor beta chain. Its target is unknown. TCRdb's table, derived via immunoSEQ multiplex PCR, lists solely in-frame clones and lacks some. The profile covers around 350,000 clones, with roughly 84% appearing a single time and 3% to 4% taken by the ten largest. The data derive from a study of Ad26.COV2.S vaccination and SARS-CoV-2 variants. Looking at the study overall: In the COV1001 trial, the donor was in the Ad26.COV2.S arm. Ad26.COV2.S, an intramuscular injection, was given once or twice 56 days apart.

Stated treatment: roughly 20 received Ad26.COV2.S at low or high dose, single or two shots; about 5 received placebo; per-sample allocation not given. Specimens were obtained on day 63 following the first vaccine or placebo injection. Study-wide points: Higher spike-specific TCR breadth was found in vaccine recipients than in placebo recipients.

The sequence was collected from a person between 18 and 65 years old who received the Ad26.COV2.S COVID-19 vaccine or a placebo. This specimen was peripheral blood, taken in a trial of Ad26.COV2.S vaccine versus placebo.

Here the CDR3 DNA reads TGTGCCAGCAGCCTTCCGGGACTAGCGACGAGGCTGTTCTTC. Its translation is CASSLPGLATRLFF. This rearrangement joins TRBV28 to TRBJ2-1, with TRBD2 matching over 10 bases. Germline V CDR1 and CDR2: MDHEN, SYDVKM. V shed 6 bases and J 15 bases; nucleotides not matched to a gene: 14. This CDR3 spans 14 amino acids. Variable domain in full (rest from reference TRBV28 and TRBJ2-1): DVKVTQSSRYLVKRTGEKVFLECVQDMDHENMFWYRQDPGLGLRLIYFSYDVKMKEKGDIPEGYSVSREKKERFSLILESASTNQTSMYLCASSLPGLATRLFFGPGTRLTVL.